A selection of T cell receptor beta chains follows, all from one sample in a study of response to subunit inactivated influenza vaccine. TCRdb re-called the RT-PCR reads through MiXCR, storing one row per CDR3 protein. Of 550,000 to 600,000 distinct CDR3 sequences listed, roughly 12% are singletons. The input for sequencing was PBMCs from blood, taken on the day of vaccination. The receptors come from a man aged 50 or older who received an inactivated influenza vaccine. CDR3s include the opening cysteine and the closing phenylalanine or tryptophan. D genes are given only for firm matches. Only part of the rows carry a size: once, few, many, or a class if the clone is expanded.

>few|NA|TRBJ1-5|TRBV15
CATRSGTLNQPQHF
TGTGCCACCAGATCCGGGACACTCAATCAGCCCCAGCATTTT
>NA|NA|TRBJ2-7|TRBV5-4
CASSAVNQRGTYDQYF
TGTGCCAGCAGCGCTGTAAACCAACGGGGCACCTACGACCAGTACTTC
>many|TRBD1|TRBJ2-7|TRBV28
CATKRQGRSYEQYF
TGTGCCACCAAACGACAGGGGCGTAGTTACGAGCAGTACTTC
>few|NA|TRBJ2-5|TRBV20-1
CSVVGGGETQYF
TGCAGTGTCGTGGGAGGTGGGGAGACCCAGTACTTC
>NA|TRBD1|TRBJ2-5|TRBV7-2
CASSQNRGRETQYF
TGTGCCAGCAGCCAAAACAGGGGCCGGGAGACCCAGTACTTC
>many|TRBD2|TRBJ2-1|TRBV18
CASSIAGDNEQFF
TGTGCCAGCTCAATAGCGGGAGACAATGAGCAGTTCTTC
>NA|NA|TRBJ1-5|TRBV10-3
CAISMTGNQPQHF
TGTGCCATCTCTATGACAGGTAATCAGCCCCAGCATTTT
>many|TRBD2|TRBJ2-1|TRBV19
CASSIDGTSGNEQFF
TGTGCCAGTAGTATAGATGGGACTAGCGGGAATGAGCAGTTCTTC
>few|NA|TRBJ2-1|TRBV11-2
CASSASLGVSYNEQFF
TGTGCCAGCAGCGCCTCCCTGGGGGTCTCCTACAATGAGCAGTTCTTC
>few|TRBD2|TRBJ2-1|TRBV6-1
CASSLAGLRDEQFF
TGTGCCAGCAGCCTAGCGGGCCTAAGGGATGAGCAGTTCTTC
>few|TRBD1|TRBJ1-1|TRBV28
CASNHRDRGDTEAFF
TGTGCCAGCAACCACAGGGACAGGGGGGACACTGAAGCTTTCTTT
>few|NA|TRBJ2-1|TRBV6-2/TRBV6-3
CASSSGTANEQFF
TGTGCCAGCAGTTCAGGGACGGCGAATGAGCAGTTCTTC
>few|TRBD1|TRBJ1-1|TRBV29-1
CSYTGGAIHTEAFF
TGCAGTTATACAGGGGGCGCGATCCACACTGAAGCTTTCTTT
>NA|TRBD1|TRBJ2-3|TRBV14
CASSWRTGPTDTQYF
TGTGCCAGCAGCTGGCGGACAGGGCCCACAGATACGCAGTATTTT